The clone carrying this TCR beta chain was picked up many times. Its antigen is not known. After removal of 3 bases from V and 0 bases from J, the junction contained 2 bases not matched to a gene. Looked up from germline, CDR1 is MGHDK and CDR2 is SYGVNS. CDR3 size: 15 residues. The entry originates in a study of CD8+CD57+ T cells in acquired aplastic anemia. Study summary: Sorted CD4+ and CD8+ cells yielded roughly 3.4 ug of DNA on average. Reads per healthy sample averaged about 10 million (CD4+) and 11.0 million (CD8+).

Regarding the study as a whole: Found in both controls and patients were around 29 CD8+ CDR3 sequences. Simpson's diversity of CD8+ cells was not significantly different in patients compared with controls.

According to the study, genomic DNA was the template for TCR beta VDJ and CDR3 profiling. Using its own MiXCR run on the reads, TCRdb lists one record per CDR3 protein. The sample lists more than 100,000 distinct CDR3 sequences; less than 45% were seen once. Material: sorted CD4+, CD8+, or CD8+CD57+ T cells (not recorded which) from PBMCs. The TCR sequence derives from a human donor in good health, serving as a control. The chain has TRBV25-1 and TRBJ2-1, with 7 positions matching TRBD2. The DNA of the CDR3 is TGTGCCAGCAGTGAGAGCGGGATCTCCTACAATGAGCAGTTCTTC. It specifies CASSESGISYNEQFF.